The next 17 T cell receptor beta chains were all read from a single sample in a study of blood T cell repertoires in COVID-19. The table came from immunoSEQ multiplex PCR; TCRdb's copy has only in-frame clones and leaves some out. Of 130,000 to 150,000 clones listed, around nine tenths are singletons. The specimen was peripheral blood. The receptor source for this set is a man in his fifties with active or convalescent COVID-19.

The J gene is TRBJ1-5, the V gene TRBV28, with TRBD1 matching 7 bases. The germline CDR1 and CDR2 sequences are MDHEN and SYDVKM. J gave up 3 bases and V 0 bases, and 5 bases lay outside the gene matches. The CDR3 sequence is 16 residues long. The CDR3 loop is CASSLWGTENNQPQHF. The CDR3, as DNA: TGTGCCAGCAGTTTATGGGGGACAGAAAACAATCAGCCCCAGCATTTT.

The genes are TRBV19 and TRBJ1-5, with 10 nucleotides matching TRBD1. The CDR3 totals 14 residues. Germline V gives CDR1 LNHDA, CDR2 SQIVND (reference sequence). The V segment lost 7 bases and the J segment 7 bases; nucleotides outside the gene matches: 7. DNA of the CDR3: TGTGCCAGTACTAGGGACAGGGGAAACCAGCCCCAGCATTTT. Translation gives CASTRDRGNQPQHF.

The rearrangement joins TRBV7-9 to TRBJ2-1; TRBD2 aligns across 7 bases. Trimming cost V 5 bases and J 1 base; bases outside gene matches: 8. CDR1 and CDR2 (germline): SEHNR, FQNEAQ (reference sequence). This CDR3 is 16 amino acids long. The CDR3 bases are TGTGCCAGCAGCCCCTTGCGGGAGCCGTCCTACAATGAGCAGTTCTTC. Translating gives CASSPLREPSYNEQFF.

This clone was observed a few times. The chain recombines TRBV20-1 with TRBJ1-1; 7 positions match TRBD1. CDR1 and CDR2 (germline): DFQATT, SNEGSKA (reference sequence). The length of the CDR3 is 11 residues. V dropped 4 bases and J dropped 7; count of bases not matched to a gene: 3. The CDR3 reads CSATRGFEAFF. The CDR3, as DNA: TGCAGTGCTACCAGGGGGTTTGAAGCTTTCTTT.

The chain links TRBV6-2 or TRBV6-3 to TRBJ2-1; 7 bases agree with TRBD2. The J segment lost 6 bases and the V segment lost 6 bases, leaving 11 bases of the junction unmatched. This CDR3 spans 15 amino acids. Germline V gives CDR1 MNHEY, CDR2 SVGEGT. The CDR3 DNA follows: TGTGCCAGCAGCCGGGACTACCCGCCTCTCAATGAGCAGTTCTTC. Translated: CASSRDYPPLNEQFF.

The chain links TRBV2 to TRBJ2-5; tentatively, D is TRBD2 (6 bases). V was clipped by 4 bases and J by 2 bases, with 11 bases between them. The CDR3 spans 14 residues. Germline-derived CDR1 and CDR2 are SNHLY and FYNNEI. The CDR3 here is CASSVGGAQETQYF. Here the CDR3 DNA reads TGTGCCAGCAGTGTAGGAGGGGCTCAAGAGACCCAGTACTTC.

In DNA, the CDR3 is TGCGCCAGCAGCTGGGGGGTGACCGAGCGGGACACTGAAGCTTTCTTT. Translating it yields CASSWGVTERDTEAFF. This chain joins TRBV5-1 and TRBJ1-1, with D tentatively TRBD1 (5 bases). CDR3 size: 16 residues. V was clipped by 3 bases and J by 3 bases, with 18 bases between them. The germline V gene has CDR1 SGHRS and CDR2 YFSETQ. The whole variable domain, filled in from reference TRBV5-1 and TRBJ1-1, reads KAGVTQTPRYLIKTRGQQVTLSCSPISGHRSVSWYQQTPGQGLQFLFEYFSETQRNKGNFPGRFSGRQFSNSRSEMNVSTLELGDSALYLCASSWGVTERDTEAFFGQGTRLTVV.

This chain joins TRBV5-1 and TRBJ2-7; TRBD2 matches at 10 bases. The V and J ends lost 4 bases and 6 bases, in that order; junction bases with no gene match: 7. CDR3 length equals 14 residues. Germline V gives CDR1 SGHRS, CDR2 YFSETQ. As DNA, the CDR3 is TGCGCCAGCAGCCTAAGACTAGCGGGCACCGAGCAGTACTTC. It codes for CASSLRLAGTEQYF.

V and J are TRBV5-1 and TRBJ2-3, with D maybe TRBD2 (6 bases). Germline CDR1 SGHRS, CDR2 YFSETQ. Between the trimmed V and J ends, which lost 7 bases and 4 bases, there was a span of 22 bases. This CDR3 region has 16 residues. CDR3 residues: CASATARRGPPDTQYF. CDR3 nucleotides: TGCGCCAGCGCTACGGCCCGGCGGGGCCCCCCAGATACGCAGTATTTT.

The chain joins TRBV6-2 or TRBV6-3 to TRBJ2-1; TRBD2 matches at 7 bases. The ends lost 2 bases at V and 12 bases at J; junction bases unmatched: 4. The germline gives CDR1 MNHEY, CDR2 SVGEGT. The CDR3 contains 12 residues. CDR3 in DNA: TGTGCCAGCAGTTACCCTGTAGCGGGGCAGTTCTTC. As protein: CASSYPVAGQFF.

This clone was observed a few times. This chain links TRBV24-1 with TRBJ2-7; tentatively, D is TRBD1 (5 bases). The V gene lost 6 bases and the J gene lost 7 bases, with 15 bases spanning the gap. Germline V gives CDR1 KGHDR, CDR2 SFDVKD. The CDR3 sequence is 13 residues long. CDR3 DNA: TGTGCCACCAGTCCACGAGCAGGGAAAGAGCAGTACTTC. Translating gives CATSPRAGKEQYF.

The chain is built from TRBV4-2 and TRBJ1-4, with no clear D. V lost 1 base to trimming and J lost 3 bases, with 12 bases between them. Germline V CDR1 and CDR2: LGHNA, YNFKEQ. CDR3 length equals 16 residues. CDR3 region: CASSQGTSGANEKLFF. DNA of the CDR3: TGTGCCAGCAGCCAAGGGACTTCGGGAGCTAATGAAAAACTGTTTTTT.

The chain uses TRBV18 and TRBJ2-1; 7 nucleotides match TRBD1. J lost 0 bases, V lost 4 bases, and 6 bases had no gene match. The CDR3 extends over 16 amino acids. Germline loops: CDR1 KGHSH, CDR2 LQKENI. CDR3 region: CASSQLPGGSYNEQFF. As DNA, the CDR3 is TGTGCCAGCTCACAACTTCCAGGGGGCTCCTACAATGAGCAGTTCTTC. Based on the CDR3 plus reference TRBV18 and TRBJ2-1, the full variable domain is NAGVMQNPRHLVRRRGQEARLRCSPMKGHSHVYWYRQLPEEGLKFMVYLQKENIIDESGMPKERFSAEFPKEGPSILRIQQVVRGDSAAYFCASSQLPGGSYNEQFFGPGTRLTVL.

This clone was counted a single time. V usage is TRBV19 and J usage is TRBJ1-5; the D gene is possibly TRBD1 (6 bases). Between the trimmed V and J ends, which lost 4 bases and 6 bases, there was a span of 7 bases. There are 12 residues in the CDR3. In germline, CDR1 is LNHDA, CDR2 SQIVND (reference sequence). CDR3 sequence reads: CASSTGVQPQHF. CDR3 nucleotides: TGTGCCAGTAGTACAGGGGTTCAGCCCCAGCATTTT.

This sequence joins TRBV5-4 and TRBJ2-2; 9 bases match TRBD2. V was pared by 4 bases and J by 6 bases, with 7 bases of the junction left unmatched. Per the germline V gene, CDR1 is SGHNT and CDR2 is YYREEE (reference sequence). The CDR3 length is 15 residues. Here the CDR3 DNA reads TGTGCCAGCAGCGTTAGCGGGAGCCTCCCCGGGGAGCTGTTTTTT. It specifies CASSVSGSLPGELFF.

Concerning this clone itself: Other DNA sequences within the sample encode an identical CDR3. The CDR3 loop reads CASSQPGQGAGANVLTF. The CDR3 bases are TGCGCCAGCAGCCAACCGGGACAGGGGGCTGGGGCCAACGTCCTGACTTTC. This chain connects TRBV4-1 to TRBJ2-6; TRBD1 aligns across 11 bases. V shed 2 bases and J 2 bases; nucleotides not matched to a gene: 2. CDR1 and CDR2 (germline): MGHRA, YSYEKL. This CDR3 comprises 17 residues.

The genes are TRBV7-9 and TRBJ1-6; D is undetermined. V lost 4 bases and J 10 bases, leaving 20 bases between the germline ends. The V gene's germline CDR1 is SEHNR and CDR2 FQNEAQ (reference sequence). The CDR3 runs to 16 residues. The CDR3 DNA sequence: TGTGCCAGCAGCTCTTGGCCCGACAAGGTCGGCTCACCCCTCCACTTT. Translating gives CASSSWPDKVGSPLHF.